A single sample gave rise to the 27 T cell receptor beta chains below, sequenced in a study of cytomegalovirus exposure and HLA in healthy donors. Libraries were prepared by immunoSEQ multiplex PCR; TCRdb keeps only in-frame clonotypes and omits some of them. Of approximately 82,000 clones in the sample, roughly 93% were seen once. The specimen sequenced was PBMCs. Receptors were obtained from a man younger than 30 in good health and CMV-seronegative.

In its sample, this clone was seen once. The V gene is TRBV30, the J gene TRBJ1-4, with D possibly being TRBD1 (5 bases). Trimming took 6 bases from V and 8 from J, leaving 16 bases between them. Germline lookup yields CDR1 GTSNPN and CDR2 SVGIG (reference sequence). The CDR3 runs 13 residues. The CDR3 bases are TGTGCCTGCCCCAGGGAGGTAGGAGAAAAACTGTTTTTT. Protein product: CACPREVGEKLFF.

This clone came up a few times. The CDR3 sequence is CASSLGQFNSPLHF. DNA for the CDR3: TGTGCCAGCAGCCTTGGACAGTTTAATTCACCCCTCCACTTT. The chain joins TRBV5-8 to TRBJ1-6; TRBD1 might be the D (6 bases). The CDR3 length is 14 residues. Trimming took 4 bases from V and 6 from J, leaving 11 bases between them. Germline V gene data show CDR1 as SGHTS and CDR2 as YDEGEE.

In this sample, this clone turned up a few times. The rearrangement links TRBV10-3 to TRBJ1-6; 8 bases are a match to TRBD1. From germline, CDR1 is ENHRY and CDR2 SYGVKD. This CDR3 contains 16 residues. Unmatched junction bases numbered 7, after V lost 2 bases and J lost 7 bases. CDR3 amino acids: CAISEAGGPGNSPLHF. The CDR3 DNA follows: TGTGCCATCAGTGAGGCAGGGGGCCCCGGGAATTCACCCCTCCACTTT.

The rearrangement joins TRBV5-1 to TRBJ1-2; D may be TRBD1 (5 bases). The CDR3 contains 16 residues. Germline V gives CDR1 SGHRS, CDR2 YFSETQ. V was clipped by 4 bases and J by 0 bases, with 16 bases between them. DNA for the CDR3: TGCGCCAGCAGCAATGGCAGGGTGGTAGCTAACTATGGCTACACCTTC. It specifies CASSNGRVVANYGYTF. Based on the CDR3 plus reference TRBV5-1 and TRBJ1-2, the full variable domain is KAGVTQTPRYLIKTRGQQVTLSCSPISGHRSVSWYQQTPGQGLQFLFEYFSETQRNKGNFPGRFSGRQFSNSRSEMNVSTLELGDSALYLCASSNGRVVANYGYTFGSGTRLTVV.

The chain links TRBV5-1 to TRBJ1-1; TRBD1 aligns across 7 bases. Germline loops: CDR1 SGHRS, CDR2 YFSETQ. J was trimmed by 1 base and V by 0 bases; bases with no gene match: 3. This CDR3 comprises 15 residues. The CDR3 DNA reads as TGCGCCAGCAGCTTGGAGGGGGCTTGGAACACTGAAGCTTTCTTT. This translates into CASSLEGAWNTEAFF.

The rearrangement joins TRBV9 to TRBJ2-1; 9 bases agree with TRBD2. This CDR3 spans 13 amino acids. CDR1 SGDLS and CDR2 YYNGEE come from the germline V gene. Unmatched junction bases numbered 10, after V lost 3 bases and J lost 15 bases. The CDR3 DNA sequence: TGTGCCAGCAGCGGGGGACTAGCCGACCACCTGTTCTTC. Translation gives CASSGGLADHLFF.

The chain carries TRBV4-2 and TRBJ2-1, with TRBD2 matching 8 bases. The V gene end was trimmed by 3 bases and the J gene end by 5 bases; junction bases not matched to a gene: 9. The CDR3 contains 16 residues. CDR1 and CDR2 from the germline V gene are LGHNA and YNFKEQ. CDR3 residues: CASSHSRLARHNEQFF. The CDR3 DNA is TGTGCCAGCAGCCATAGTCGACTAGCGAGGCACAATGAGCAGTTCTTC.

The CDR3, as DNA: TGCGCCAGCAGCCAAGTCCTCGACAGGGTCCGAGACTATGGCTACACCTTC. Translation: CASSQVLDRVRDYGYTF. The V and J genes are TRBV4-1 and TRBJ1-2; TRBD1 matches 7 bases. The CDR3 runs 17 residues. V trimming: 1 base; J trimming: 3 bases; junction bases outside the gene matches: 11. Germline CDR1 is MGHRA and CDR2 is YSYEKL.

Details on this clone: One junction end disagrees with the germline gene, perhaps due to a read error. The chain uses TRBV7-7 and TRBJ2-7; 9 bases align to TRBD1. Looked up from germline, CDR1 is SSHAT and CDR2 is FNYEAQ (reference sequence). The CDR3 covers 14 residues. The DNA for the CDR3 is TGTGCTAGCAGCGTGGACAGGGGTGCCTACGAGCAGTACTTC. Its translation is CASSVDRGAYEQYF.

V and J are TRBV6-5 and TRBJ2-3; D might be TRBD2 (5 bases). In germline, CDR1 is MNHEY, CDR2 SVGAGI. The CDR3 contains 15 residues. V gave up 3 bases and J gave up 1 base, with 11 bases separating them. CDR3 coding DNA: TGTGCCAGCAGTTATGACTCGAGGGGCACAGATACGCAGTATTTT. Translation: CASSYDSRGTDTQYF.

This clone was counted once. The chain is built from TRBV6-5 and TRBJ1-1; 7 nucleotides agree with TRBD1. From germline, CDR1 is MNHEY and CDR2 SVGAGI. This CDR3 has 15 amino acids. J lost 0 bases, V lost 0 bases, and 1 base had no gene match. CDR3 coding DNA: TGTGCCAGCAGTTACTCGGGACAGATGAACACTGAAGCTTTCTTT. Amino acid sequence: CASSYSGQMNTEAFF.

The rearrangement joins TRBV27 to TRBJ2-1; no firm D call. V was trimmed by 5 bases and J by 0 bases, leaving 14 bases between them. Germline lookup yields CDR1 MNHEY and CDR2 SMNVEV (reference sequence). The CDR3 totals 16 residues. The CDR3 region is CASSPSTSGSYNEQFF. The CDR3 coding sequence is TGTGCCAGCAGTCCATCCACTTCTGGCTCCTACAATGAGCAGTTCTTC.

The genes are TRBV4-1 and TRBJ2-3; D is perhaps TRBD1 (5 bases). V was shortened by 4 bases and J by 4 bases, with 15 bases between the two germline ends. The CDR3 is made up of 15 amino acids. The germline V gene encodes CDR1 MGHRA and CDR2 YSYEKL. Here the CDR3 reads CASSPLGLSADTQYF. In DNA, the CDR3 is TGCGCCAGCAGCCCCCTGGGGCTTAGTGCAGATACGCAGTATTTT.

The rearrangement links TRBV27 to TRBJ1-2; no definite D call. This CDR3 is built from 13 residues. Germline V gives CDR1 MNHEY, CDR2 SMNVEV (reference sequence). V was pared by 5 bases and J by 4 bases, with 11 bases between. Here the CDR3 DNA reads TGTGCCAGCAGTCTTCGCGAGAGCTATGGCTACACCTTC. Translation gives CASSLRESYGYTF.

V is TRBV27 and J is TRBJ1-5, with D possibly TRBD1 on 6 matching bases. The germline V and J ends were trimmed by 3 bases and 3 bases, with 15 bases remaining between them. CDR3 length: 16 residues. Germline V lookup: CDR1 MNHEY, CDR2 SMNVEV (reference sequence). The CDR3 DNA reads as TGTGCCAGCAGTTTTATCTCGGACAGACACAATCAGCCCCAGCATTTT. It specifies CASSFISDRHNQPQHF.

V and J are TRBV5-4 and TRBJ1-2; D remains unclear. Germline V gene data show CDR1 as SGHNT and CDR2 as YYREEE (reference sequence). The CDR3 has 15 amino acids. V lost 0 bases and J 4 bases, leaving 13 bases between the germline ends. The CDR3 reads CASSLGGVGIYGYTF. The CDR3 bases are TGTGCCAGCAGCTTGGGGGGAGTGGGTATCTATGGCTACACCTTC. Combining the CDR3 with reference TRBV5-4 and TRBJ1-2 gives the whole variable domain ETGVTQSPTHLIKTRGQQVTLRCSSQSGHNTVSWYQQALGQGPQFIFQYYREEENGRGNFPPRFSGLQFPNYSSELNVNALELDDSALYLCASSLGGVGIYGYTFGSGTRLTVV.

This chain connects TRBV11-2 to TRBJ1-2; D unresolved. Germline-derived CDR1 and CDR2 are SGHAT and FQNNGV. Trimming shortened V by 3 bases and J by 4 bases, and 15 bases separated the two germline ends. CDR3 size: 15 residues. CDR3 protein: CASSFVGPFIYGYTF. The CDR3 coding sequence is TGTGCCAGCAGCTTCGTTGGCCCCTTCATCTATGGCTACACCTTC.

The genes are TRBV27 and TRBJ2-2, with 9 bases identical to TRBD1. This CDR3 is 16 amino acids long. Germline loops: CDR1 MNHEY, CDR2 SMNVEV (reference sequence). Losses at the gene ends were 6 bases for V and 6 bases for J; bases not matched to a gene: 11. CDR3 sequence reads: CASRQTGTGRPGELFF. The CDR3 DNA is TGTGCCAGCAGGCAAACCGGGACAGGGAGGCCCGGGGAGCTGTTTTTT.

This chain joins TRBV5-6 and TRBJ2-7; 7 nucleotides match TRBD2. Germline V CDR1 and CDR2: SGHDT, YYEEEE. The junction had 5 bases not matched to a gene; V was cut back by 2 bases and J by 0 bases. The CDR3 totals 15 residues. The CDR3 sequence is CASSFSGFRSYEQYF. The DNA for the CDR3 is TGTGCCAGCAGCTTTAGCGGGTTCCGCTCCTACGAGCAGTACTTC.

The J gene is TRBJ1-5, the V gene TRBV2; 8 bases agree with TRBD1. In germline, CDR1 is SNHLY, CDR2 FYNNEI. Trimming took 4 bases from V and 5 from J; bases not matched to a gene: 7. The CDR3 covers 15 residues. For the CDR3, the DNA is TGTGCCAGCAGTGTGGGACAGGTGCGCGATCAGCCCCAGCATTTT. Encoded protein: CASSVGQVRDQPQHF.

The chain joins TRBV19 to TRBJ2-7; 12 bases agree with TRBD2. CDR1 LNHDA and CDR2 SQIVND come from the germline V gene (reference sequence). The ends lost 5 bases at V and 4 bases at J; junction bases unmatched: 9. The CDR3 contains 16 residues. The CDR3 DNA follows: TGTGCCAGTAGTGGCGGACTAGCGGGGTCCTTTTACGAGCAGTACTTC. It is translated as CASSGGLAGSFYEQYF. The variable domain in full, completed from reference TRBV19 and TRBJ2-7, reads DGGITQSPKYLFRKEGQNVTLSCEQNLNHDAMYWYRQDPGQGLRLIYYSQIVNDFQKGDIAEGYSVSREKKESFPLTVTSAQKNPTAFYLCASSGGLAGSFYEQYFGPGTRLTVT.

The chain employs TRBV11-2 and TRBJ2-7; TRBD1 aligns across 8 bases. CDR1 and CDR2 from the germline V gene are SGHAT and FQNNGV. V lost 0 bases, J lost 0 bases, and 1 base stayed unmatched. The CDR3 runs to 15 residues. The CDR3 loop reads CASSLDRGLSYEQYF. The DNA for the CDR3 is TGTGCCAGCAGCTTAGACAGGGGGCTCTCCTACGAGCAGTACTTC.

This clone was seen a handful of times. The chain recombines TRBV27 with TRBJ2-5; D call uncertain. Germline V lookup: CDR1 MNHEY, CDR2 SMNVEV (reference sequence). The V end was cut by 8 bases, the J end by 5 bases, with 9 bases between. The CDR3 runs 11 residues. The CDR3, as DNA: TGTGCCAGCGGTTGGGCGGAGACCCAGTACTTC. Its protein product is CASGWAETQYF.

The chain's CDR3 is CASRGLGAYGYTF. Written as DNA, the CDR3 is TGTGCCAGCAGGGGGCTTGGGGCATATGGCTACACCTTC. V usage is TRBV19 and J usage is TRBJ1-2, with 8 bases identical to TRBD1. J gave up 5 bases and V 9 bases, and 8 bases lay outside the gene matches. The CDR3 sequence is 13 residues long. CDR1 and CDR2 from the germline V gene are LNHDA and SQIVND (reference sequence).

CDR3 nucleotide sequence: TGTGCCAGCAGCCCAGTGGCGGGCATAGATACGCAGTATTTT. Translation: CASSPVAGIDTQYF. The V and J genes are TRBV7-9 and TRBJ2-3; TRBD2 is a possible D gene (5 bases). The CDR3 consists of 14 residues. Trimming left V 5 bases short and J 5 bases short, with 14 bases between. Germline V gene data show CDR1 as SEHNR and CDR2 as FQNEAQ (reference sequence). Supplemented by reference TRBV7-9 and TRBJ2-3, the full variable domain reads DTGVSQNPRHKITKRGQNVTFRCDPISEHNRLYWYRQTLGQGPEFLTYFQNEAQLEKSRLLSDRFSAERPKGSFSTLEIQRTEQGDSAMYLCASSPVAGIDTQYFGPGTRLTVL.

The chain links TRBV5-4 to TRBJ1-6; D ambiguous. CDR3 length: 15 amino acids. Trimming pared 3 bases from V and 7 bases from J, leaving 14 bases between. Looked up from germline, CDR1 is SGHNT and CDR2 is YYREEE (reference sequence). CDR3 amino acids: CASSSPREVNSPLHF. The CDR3 DNA reads as TGTGCCAGCAGCTCCCCCCGGGAAGTCAATTCACCCCTCCACTTT.

This clone occurred once. This chain joins TRBV7-9 and TRBJ2-7; weak D call: TRBD2 (5 bases). CDR1 and CDR2 (germline): SEHNR, FQNEAQ (reference sequence). Trimming pared 2 bases from V and 2 bases from J, leaving 13 bases between. The CDR3 runs 15 residues. CDR3 sequence reads: CASSLNPGFAYEQYF. The CDR3 DNA follows: TGTGCCAGCAGCTTAAATCCGGGGTTTGCCTACGAGCAGTACTTC.